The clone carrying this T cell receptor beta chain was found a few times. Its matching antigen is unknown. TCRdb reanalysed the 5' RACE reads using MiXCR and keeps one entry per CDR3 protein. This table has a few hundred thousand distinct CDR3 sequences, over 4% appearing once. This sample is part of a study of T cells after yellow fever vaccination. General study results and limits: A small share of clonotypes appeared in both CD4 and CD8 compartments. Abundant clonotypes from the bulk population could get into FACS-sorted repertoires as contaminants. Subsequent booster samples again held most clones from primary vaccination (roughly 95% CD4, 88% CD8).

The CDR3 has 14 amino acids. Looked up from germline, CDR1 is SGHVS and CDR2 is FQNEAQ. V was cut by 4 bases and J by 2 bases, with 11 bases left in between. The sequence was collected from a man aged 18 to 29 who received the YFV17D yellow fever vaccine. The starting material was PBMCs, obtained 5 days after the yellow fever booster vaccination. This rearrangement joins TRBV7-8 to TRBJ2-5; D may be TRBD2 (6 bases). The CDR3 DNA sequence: TGTGCCAGCAGCTCGCGGGGCCATCAAGAGACCCAGTACTTC. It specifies CASSSRGHQETQYF.